This T cell receptor (beta chain) was obtained from a study of control samples from healthy donors and cancer patients (dated by TCRdb to the early 2020s). Libraries were constructed by the immunoSEQ multiplex PCR assay. The source is immuneACCESS, and TCRdb retained only in-frame sequences with V and J called. Part of the clones is not carried over; for the studies checked, unresolved V genes explain less than half of this, and the remainder is unexplained. The sample has more than 140,000 clones on record, approximately 94% of them singletons. The ten largest make up around 13% of the sample. Including the terminal cysteine and phenylalanine, the CDR3 comprises 11 residues. Only the CDR3 part of the read is kept: 33 bases, read in frame from the first base. Via the germline V gene, CDR1 is SNHLY and CDR2 FYNNEI. A distance of 8 bases separates the germline ends of V and J, which lose 5 bases and 7 bases respectively.

As concerns this clone: Its antigen is currently not known. No clone much larger than this one lies a single base away; base qualities are absent.

Sequenced material: blood. The source of this sequence is a man aged 40-50 years in good health. The V and J segments used are TRBV2 and TRBJ1-1, with the D segment identity uncertain. CDR3 reads: CASSTFSEAFF. The nucleotides are TGTGCCAGCAGTACATTCAGTGAAGCTTTCTTT.